These 20 T cell receptor beta chains were all obtained from the same sample, sequenced in a study of T-cell memory formation after mild COVID-19. TCRdb processed the 5' RACE reads anew with MiXCR; each CDR3 protein has one entry. The data contain roughly 350,000 distinct CDR3 sequences, roughly an eighth of them seen just once; the ten biggest clones take up 22%. Sample: PBMCs or a T cell subset sorted from them (not recorded which). The receptors were gathered from a man between 18 and 35 years old who had mild COVID-19 (a few samples of this study predate the infection). Cell type and time point are not known.

The rearrangement links TRBV7-9 to TRBJ1-2; D is ambiguous. Between the trimmed V and J ends, which lost 4 bases and 7 bases, there was a span of 13 bases. The length of the CDR3 is 13 residues. The germline CDR1 and CDR2 sequences are SEHNR and FQNEAQ (reference sequence). The CDR3 region is CASSSAVAGGYTF. The CDR3 DNA reads TGTGCCAGCAGCTCCGCGGTGGCTGGTGGCTACACCTTC.

This clonotype appeared many times. This sequence joins TRBV27 and TRBJ2-2; no clear D gene. Germline CDR1 reads MNHEY; CDR2 reads SMNVEV (reference sequence). Deletions cut 5 bases from V and 4 bases from J, with 11 bases between. CDR3 size: 14 residues. CDR3 nucleotide sequence: TGTGCCAGCAGTCTGCAGGCCAGCACCGGGGAGCTGTTTTTT. Translation: CASSLQASTGELFF.

This clonotype has a handful of counts. The V gene is TRBV7-2, the J gene TRBJ2-5; D gene ambiguous. CDR3 size: 14 residues. Germline-derived CDR1 and CDR2 are SGHTA and FQGNSA. Trimming removed 5 bases from V and 3 bases from J, with 13 bases in between. The CDR3 spells CASSLGVGEETQYF. CDR3 DNA: TGTGCCAGCAGCCTAGGAGTTGGGGAAGAGACCCAGTACTTC.

The V and J genes are TRBV6-2 or TRBV6-3 and TRBJ2-1; 9 bases agree with TRBD2. V lost 2 bases, J lost 2 bases, and 7 bases stayed unmatched. Germline V gene sequence: CDR1 MNHEY, CDR2 SVGEGT. There are 17 residues in the CDR3. Written as DNA, the CDR3 is TGTGCCAGCAGTTACGACAGCGGGGGGCCTACCTACAATGAGCAGTTCTTC. Translating gives CASSYDSGGPTYNEQFF.

This clonotype has a handful of counts. This chain joins TRBV4-3 and TRBJ2-3, with D possibly matching TRBD2 (5 bases). CDR3 length: 16 residues. V gave up 4 bases and J gave up 2 bases, with 16 bases separating them. Germline CDR1 and CDR2: LGHNA and YSLEER. The chain's CDR3 is CASSRRPSGLTDTQYF. CDR3 DNA sequence: TGCGCCAGCAGCCGTCGACCGAGCGGCCTCACAGATACGCAGTATTTT.

The genes are TRBV7-9 and TRBJ2-7, with TRBD1 matching 7 bases. Germline CDR1 and CDR2: SEHNR and FQNEAQ (reference sequence). V dropped 6 bases and J dropped 6; count of bases not matched to a gene: 8. This CDR3 is 13 amino acids long. The DNA of the CDR3 is TGTGCCAGCAGTACGACAGGGAGTGGCGAGCAGTACTTC. Translated: CASSTTGSGEQYF.

The chain recombines TRBV20-1 with TRBJ1-6; D is uncertain. The CDR3 sequence is 12 residues long. V was shortened by 0 bases and J by 15 bases, with 12 bases between the two germline ends. CDR1 and CDR2 from the germline V gene are DFQATT and SNEGSKA (reference sequence). The CDR3 DNA follows: TGCAGTGCTAGAGACAGACCGACCATCCTCCACTTT. It yields the protein CSARDRPTILHF.

The V gene is TRBV7-9, the J gene TRBJ1-2; D is possibly TRBD1 (5 bases). CDR3 length equals 13 residues. Germline CDR1 SEHNR, CDR2 FQNEAQ (reference sequence). V gave up 5 bases and J gave up 4 bases, with 11 bases separating them. In nucleotides, the CDR3 is TGTGCCAGCAGCCGGGGGTCAGTCTATGGCTACACCTTC. Amino acid sequence: CASSRGSVYGYTF.

This clonotype occurred a few times. This chain links TRBV27 with TRBJ2-3, with no clear D. The V end was cut by 1 base, the J end by 1 base, with 3 bases between. CDR3 length equals 13 residues. Germline CDR1 reads MNHEY; CDR2 reads SMNVEV (reference sequence). This CDR3 reads CASSLFGTDTQYF. CDR3 bases: TGTGCCAGCAGTTTATTTGGCACAGATACGCAGTATTTT.

J is TRBJ2-2 and V is TRBV7-2; TRBD1 matches at 9 bases. The CDR3 runs to 17 residues. From germline, CDR1 is SGHTA and CDR2 FQGNSA. The V and J ends lost 2 bases and 4 bases, in that order; junction bases with no gene match: 8. The CDR3 is CASSLRPGQGATGELFF. CDR3 DNA: TGTGCCAGCAGCTTAAGACCGGGACAGGGTGCCACCGGGGAGCTGTTTTTT.

Ten or more counts support this clonotype. The rearrangement uses TRBV20-1 and TRBJ2-5; tentatively, D is TRBD2 (5 bases). CDR3 length: 12 amino acids. CDR1 is DFQATT, CDR2 SNEGSKA, per germline (reference sequence). The V gene lost 2 bases and the J gene lost 6 bases, with 10 bases spanning the gap. The CDR3 region has the DNA TGCAGTGCTAGACCGTTCGGGAAGACCCAGTACTTC. This encodes CSARPFGKTQYF.

This clonotype was found many times. The chain recombines TRBV5-1 with TRBJ1-1, with 7 bases that match TRBD1. V lost 1 base, J lost 1 base, and 1 base stayed unmatched. Germline-derived CDR1 and CDR2 are SGHRS and YFSETQ. CDR3 length: 14 residues. CDR3 protein: CASSLQGGNTEAFF. CDR3 DNA sequence: TGCGCCAGCAGCTTGCAGGGGGGGAACACTGAAGCTTTCTTT.

The chain joins TRBV20-1 to TRBJ1-1; TRBD1 might be the D (6 bases). With 0 bases removed from V and 4 bases from J, the gap between germline ends came to 21 bases. CDR3 length equals 17 residues. Germline V CDR1 and CDR2: DFQATT, SNEGSKA (reference sequence). The CDR3 region is CSARDRVREGGPTEAFF. The CDR3 region has the DNA TGCAGTGCTAGAGATCGGGTAAGGGAAGGGGGGCCCACTGAAGCTTTCTTT.

The chain is built from TRBV20-1 and TRBJ2-7, with TRBD1 identical over 8 bases. This CDR3 spans 15 amino acids. In germline, CDR1 is DFQATT, CDR2 SNEGSKA (reference sequence). The V gene end was trimmed by 1 base and the J gene end by 7 bases; junction bases not matched to a gene: 12. In nucleotides, the CDR3 is TGCAGTGCTAGAGCCCGGGACAGGATGTTCTCTGAGCAGTACTTC. Amino acids: CSARARDRMFSEQYF.

This clonotype was observed a handful of times. The genes are TRBV6-6 and TRBJ1-1, with a possible D match to TRBD1 (5 bases). Trimming stripped 0 bases from V and 1 base from J, with 9 bases between. The germline CDR1 and CDR2 sequences are MNHNY and SVGAGI (reference sequence). This CDR3 is 15 amino acids long. This chain's CDR3 is CASSYSRDGNTEAFF. The CDR3 DNA is TGTGCCAGCAGTTACTCCCGGGACGGGAACACTGAAGCTTTCTTT.

The chain carries TRBV9 and TRBJ1-1; D unclear. The CDR3 is 13 residues long. The V and J ends lost 0 bases and 4 bases respectively, with 7 bases between them. From germline, CDR1 is SGDLS and CDR2 YYNGEE. CDR3: CASSVGVGTEAFF. The CDR3 nucleotides read TGTGCCAGCAGCGTAGGGGTTGGCACTGAAGCTTTCTTT.

This clonotype was recorded at least ten times. The chain has TRBV5-1 and TRBJ2-5, with D perhaps TRBD1 (5 bases). Germline CDR1 SGHRS, CDR2 YFSETQ. Trimming left V 4 bases short and J 0 bases short, with 19 bases between. This CDR3 comprises 17 residues. In DNA, the CDR3 is TGCGCCAGCAGCCCCCCTCTGGGGCGACATAACCAAGAGACCCAGTACTTC. It yields the protein CASSPPLGRHNQETQYF.

There are a few counts of this clonotype. The chain is built from TRBV7-2 and TRBJ2-3, with 12 nucleotides matching TRBD2. CDR1 and CDR2 from the germline V gene are SGHTA and FQGNSA. This CDR3 contains 16 residues. With V trimmed by 6 bases and J by 5 bases, 9 bases remained unmatched. The CDR3 is CASSPRTSGELDTQYF. CDR3 DNA sequence: TGTGCCAGCAGTCCGCGGACTAGCGGGGAACTAGATACGCAGTATTTT.

The V call is TRBV6-2 or TRBV6-3, the J call TRBJ2-7; D is perhaps TRBD1 or TRBD2 (5 bases each). V lost 7 bases and J lost 2, with 15 bases in between. The CDR3 totals 14 residues. From germline, CDR1 is MNHEY and CDR2 SVGEGT. The CDR3 region is CASTLGRGPYEQYF. The CDR3 region has the DNA TGTGCCAGCACCTTGGGACGGGGCCCCTACGAGCAGTACTTC.

The CDR3 region has the DNA TGTGCCAGTACCGGGCGGGGCGAGACCCAGTACTTC. Its protein product is CASTGRGETQYF. The chain carries TRBV19 and TRBJ2-5; D might be TRBD2 (6 bases). The CDR3 extends over 12 amino acids. Germline lookup yields CDR1 LNHDA and CDR2 SQIVND (reference sequence). V was trimmed by 7 bases and J by 5 bases, leaving 11 bases between them.